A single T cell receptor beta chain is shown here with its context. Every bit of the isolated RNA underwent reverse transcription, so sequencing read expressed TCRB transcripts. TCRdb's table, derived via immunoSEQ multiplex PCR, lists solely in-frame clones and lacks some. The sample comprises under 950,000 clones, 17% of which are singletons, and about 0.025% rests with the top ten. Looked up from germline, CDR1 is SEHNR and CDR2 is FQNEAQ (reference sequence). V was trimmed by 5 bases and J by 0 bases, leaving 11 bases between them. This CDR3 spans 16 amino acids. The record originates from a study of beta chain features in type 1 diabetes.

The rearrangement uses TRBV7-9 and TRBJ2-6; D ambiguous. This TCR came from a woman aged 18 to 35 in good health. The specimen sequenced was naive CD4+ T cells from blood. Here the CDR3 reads CASSLWVRSGANVLTF. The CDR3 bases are TGTGCCAGCAGCCTCTGGGTTCGCTCTGGGGCCAACGTCCTGACTTTC.